One sample yielded the 14 T cell receptor beta chains listed below, sequenced in a study of blood T cell repertoires in COVID-19. Repertoires were generated with immunoSEQ multiplex PCR, while TCRdb's copy carries only in-frame clones and drops some. The repertoire holds 140,000 or so clones, around 87% seen once, with under 6% in the top ten. The source material was peripheral blood. The receptors shown here come from a human donor in a cohort sampled during active COVID-19.

This chain uses TRBV21-1 with TRBJ2-2; the DNA was not compared with TRBD1, the D call given in the table. TRBV21-1 is described as a pseudogene. This CDR3 has 14 residues. In DNA, the CDR3 is TGTGCCAGCAGCATCGACACCACCGACGGGGAGCTGTTTTTT. Protein product: CASSIDTTDGELFF.

CDR3 bases: TGTGCCAGCAGCCGGACAGGGGTGTCTAACTATGGCTACACCTTC. Protein sequence: CASSRTGVSNYGYTF. The chain uses TRBV6-5 and TRBJ1-2; 9 bases agree with TRBD1. The CDR3 runs to 15 residues. Germline assignment: CDR1 MNHEY and CDR2 SVGAGI. Trimming removed 6 bases from V and 0 bases from J; junction bases left unmatched: 5.

This chain links TRBV5-1 with TRBJ2-2, with D unresolved. This CDR3 is built from 15 residues. V shed 1 base and J shed 2 bases, with 9 bases lying between them. The germline V gene encodes CDR1 SGHRS and CDR2 YFSETQ. The CDR3: CASSLTNGNTGELFF. The DNA for the CDR3 is TGCGCCAGCAGCTTGACTAACGGAAACACCGGGGAGCTGTTTTTT.

The gene calls are TRBV24-1 and TRBJ2-7; D possibly corresponds to TRBD1 (7 bases). This CDR3 contains 13 residues. The V and J ends lost 10 bases and 4 bases respectively, with 16 bases between them. Germline CDR1 is KGHDR and CDR2 is SFDVKD. CDR3 region: CATNKQGGYEQYF. DNA of the CDR3: TGTGCCACAAATAAGCAGGGGGGATACGAGCAGTACTTC.

This clone appeared a single time. The chain carries TRBV3-1 (or the pseudogene TRBV3-2) and TRBJ1-2; D is unclear. From germline, CDR1 is LGHDT and CDR2 YNNKEL (reference sequence). V was pared by 4 bases and J by 3 bases, with 12 bases between. The CDR3 is 14 amino acids. CDR3 sequence: CASSPKRAYYGYTF. CDR3 nucleotide sequence: TGTGCCAGCAGCCCTAAGCGGGCTTACTATGGCTACACCTTC.

The chain recombines TRBV4-2 with TRBJ2-3; no clear D. Germline V CDR1 and CDR2: LGHNA, YNFKEQ. The CDR3 totals 15 residues. V lost 0 bases and J 2 bases, leaving 9 bases between the germline ends. For the CDR3, the DNA is TGTGCCAGCAGCCAAGATCCTATCTTCACAGATACGCAGTATTTT. This codes for CASSQDPIFTDTQYF.

This clone was observed once. For the CDR3, the DNA is TGTGCCAGCAGGGACAGGGGAAGGGTCTATGGCTACACCTTC. Translation: CASRDRGRVYGYTF. The chain recombines TRBV2 with TRBJ1-2; TRBD1 agrees at 9 bases. With V trimmed by 6 bases and J by 4 bases, 6 bases remained unmatched. Germline CDR1 SNHLY, CDR2 FYNNEI. CDR3 size: 14 residues.

The chain employs TRBV27 and TRBJ1-6; no clear D. CDR3 length: 9 amino acids. The V and J ends lost 8 bases and 13 bases respectively, with 6 bases between them. Germline CDR1 is MNHEY and CDR2 is SMNVEV (reference sequence). As DNA, the CDR3 is TGTGCCAGCGGCCTTCCCCTCCACTTT. Its protein is CASGLPLHF.

The chain is built from TRBV28 and TRBJ1-1, with D hard to call. This CDR3 region has 14 residues. Germline CDR1 MDHEN, CDR2 SYDVKM. The V end was cut by 5 bases, the J end by 0 bases, with 10 bases between. CDR3 nucleotide sequence: TGTGCCAGCAGTCCCAATCCGGTGAACACTGAAGCTTTCTTT. It is translated as CASSPNPVNTEAFF. The variable domain in full, completed from reference TRBV28 and TRBJ1-1, reads DVKVTQSSRYLVKRTGEKVFLECVQDMDHENMFWYRQDPGLGLRLIYFSYDVKMKEKGDIPEGYSVSREKKERFSLILESASTNQTSMYLCASSPNPVNTEAFFGQGTRLTVV.

The chain employs TRBV7-9 and TRBJ2-5; the match to TRBD1 covers 9 bases. The germline CDR1 and CDR2 sequences are SEHNR and FQNEAQ (reference sequence). V was pared by 5 bases and J by 5 bases, with 12 bases of the junction left unmatched. The CDR3 covers 16 residues. Here the CDR3 reads CASSPPGTGQRETQYF. Written as DNA, the CDR3 is TGTGCCAGCAGCCCACCTGGGACAGGGCAGAGGGAGACCCAGTACTTC.

The table lists this clone with many counts. The V call is TRBV3-1 (or the pseudogene TRBV3-2), the J call TRBJ2-7; TRBD1 might be the D (7 bases). This CDR3 has 17 residues. Trimming stripped 4 bases from V and 3 bases from J, with 22 bases between. From germline, CDR1 is LGHDT and CDR2 YNNKEL (reference sequence). CDR3 coding DNA: TGTGCCAGCAGCCCCCACTCCCAGGCCAGGGGGGTCTACGAGCAGTACTTC. This encodes CASSPHSQARGVYEQYF.

This chain joins TRBV11-2 and TRBJ2-7; no definite D call. Germline-derived CDR1 and CDR2 are SGHAT and FQNNGV. The V gene lost 5 bases and the J gene lost 3 bases, with 11 bases spanning the gap. CDR3 length equals 13 residues. CDR3 nucleotides: TGTGCCAGCAGCAAAACTGACATCTACGAGCAGTACTTC. Its translation: CASSKTDIYEQYF.

This chain links TRBV19 with TRBJ2-2; tentatively, D is TRBD1 (7 bases). The germline V gene encodes CDR1 LNHDA and CDR2 SQIVND (reference sequence). The CDR3 covers 17 residues. V lost 4 bases and J 0 bases, leaving 15 bases between the germline ends. The CDR3 coding sequence is TGTGCCAGTAGTAAGGTACGCGGGACAGCGAACACCGGGGAGCTGTTTTTT. This gives the protein CASSKVRGTANTGELFF.

The rearrangement links TRBV27 to TRBJ2-5, with 11 bases identical to TRBD2. V shed 5 bases and J 0 bases; nucleotides not matched to a gene: 2. CDR1 and CDR2 (germline): MNHEY, SMNVEV (reference sequence). This CDR3 spans 15 amino acids. The CDR3: CASSRTSGYQETQYF. DNA for the CDR3: TGTGCCAGCAGTAGGACTAGCGGGTACCAAGAGACCCAGTACTTC.